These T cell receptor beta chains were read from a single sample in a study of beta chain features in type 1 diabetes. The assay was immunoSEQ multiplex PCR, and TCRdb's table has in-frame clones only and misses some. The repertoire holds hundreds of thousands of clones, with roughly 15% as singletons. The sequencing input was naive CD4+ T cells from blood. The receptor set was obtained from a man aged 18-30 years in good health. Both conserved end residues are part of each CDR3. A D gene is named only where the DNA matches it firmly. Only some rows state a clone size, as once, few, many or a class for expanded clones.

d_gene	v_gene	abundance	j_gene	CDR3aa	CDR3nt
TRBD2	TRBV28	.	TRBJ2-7	CASSRRGTSGYF	TGTGCCAGCAGCCGAAGGGGGACTAGCGGGTACTTC
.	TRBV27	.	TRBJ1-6	CASSLFRQTSSLHF	TGTGCCAGCAGTTTATTCAGGCAGACGTCCAGCCTCCACTTT
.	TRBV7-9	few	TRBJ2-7	CASSLGALDYEQYF	TGTGCCAGCAGCTTAGGAGCCCTAGACTACGAGCAGTACTTC
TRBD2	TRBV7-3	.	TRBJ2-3	CASSSQREFRTDTQYF	TGTGCCAGCAGCTCCCAGCGGGAGTTTCGAACAGATACGCAGTATTTT
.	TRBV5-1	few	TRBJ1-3	CASSLLGGFSGNTIYF	TGCGCCAGCAGCTTGTTAGGCGGCTTCTCTGGAAACACCATATATTTT
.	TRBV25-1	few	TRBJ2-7	CASSEAGGGSYEQYF	TGTGCCAGCAGTGAAGCGGGCGGTGGCTCCTACGAGCAGTACTTC
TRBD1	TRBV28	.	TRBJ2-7	CASEVGGYGLPYEQYF	TGTGCCAGCGAAGTAGGGGGCTATGGCCTACCCTACGAGCAGTACTTC
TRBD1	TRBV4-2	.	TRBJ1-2	CASSQDRQGYYGYTF	TGTGCCAGCAGCCAGGACCGACAGGGCTACTATGGCTACACCTTC
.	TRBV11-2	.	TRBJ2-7	CASSGRQKIYEQYF	TGTGCCAGCAGCGGCCGACAGAAGATCTACGAGCAGTACTTC
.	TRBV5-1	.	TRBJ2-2	CASEMAGANTGELFF	TGCGCCAGCGAAATGGCAGGTGCGAACACCGGGGAGCTGTTTTTT
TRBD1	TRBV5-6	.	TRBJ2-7	CASSRGQGITYEQYF	TGTGCCAGCAGCCGGGGACAGGGGATTACCTACGAGCAGTACTTC
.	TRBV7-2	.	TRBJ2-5	CASSLAPWGRETQYF	TGTGCCAGCAGCTTGGCCCCTTGGGGGAGAGAGACCCAGTACTTC
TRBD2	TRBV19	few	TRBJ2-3	CASSQLAGLDTQYF	TGTGCCAGTAGTCAACTAGCGGGCCTAGATACGCAGTATTTT
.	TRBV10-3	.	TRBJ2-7	CAISVGEGTYEQYF	TGTGCCATCAGTGTTGGTGAGGGTACCTACGAGCAGTACTTC
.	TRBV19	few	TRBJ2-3	CASSFETTITDTQYF	TGTGCCAGTAGTTTCGAGACTACTATCACAGATACGCAGTATTTT
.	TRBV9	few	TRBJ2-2	CASSPTRWDTGELFF	TGTGCCAGCAGCCCAACTAGATGGGACACCGGGGAGCTGTTTTTT
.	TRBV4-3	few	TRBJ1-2	CASSQENMGGPYYGYTF	TGCGCCAGCAGCCAAGAAAATATGGGGGGGCCTTACTATGGCTACACCTTC
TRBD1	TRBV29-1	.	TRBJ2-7	CSGRTGRYEQYF	TGCAGCGGGAGGACAGGGAGATACGAGCAGTACTTC
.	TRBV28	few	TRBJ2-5	CASSSPGRRRETQYF	TGTGCCAGCAGTTCCCCGGGGAGGCGGAGAGAGACCCAGTACTTC
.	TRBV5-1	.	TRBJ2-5	CASSLVPGQETQYF	TGCGCCAGCAGCTTGGTACCAGGCCAAGAGACCCAGTACTTC
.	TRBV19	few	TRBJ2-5	CASSITQETQYF	TGTGCCAGTAGTATAACACAAGAGACCCAGTACTTC
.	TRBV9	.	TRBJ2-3	CASSVEGSWRTDTQYF	TGTGCCAGCAGCGTAGAAGGGAGTTGGCGCACAGATACGCAGTATTTT
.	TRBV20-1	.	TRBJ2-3	CSASRDTQYF	TGCAGTGCCAGCCGAGATACGCAGTATTTT
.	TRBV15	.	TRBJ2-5	CATSRDEGETQYF	TGTGCCACCAGCAGAGATGAGGGAGAGACCCAGTACTTC
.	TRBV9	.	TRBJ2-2	CASSVASAGTRSTGELFF	TGTGCCAGCAGCGTTGCATCCGCCGGGACAAGATCCACCGGGGAGCTGTTTTTT
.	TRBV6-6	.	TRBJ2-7	CASSPQGAAYEQYF	TGTGCCAGCAGTCCCCAAGGAGCGGCTTACGAGCAGTACTTC
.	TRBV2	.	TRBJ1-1	CASSGKRNTEAFF	TGTGCCAGCAGTGGAAAGAGGAACACTGAAGCTTTCTTT
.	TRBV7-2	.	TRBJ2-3	CASSLGGARRDTQYF	TGTGCCAGCAGCTTAGGGGGGGCCAGGCGGGATACGCAGTATTTT
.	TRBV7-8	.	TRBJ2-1	CASSLEGVGGAYNEQFF	TGTGCCAGCAGCTTAGAAGGGGTAGGGGGAGCCTACAATGAGCAGTTCTTC
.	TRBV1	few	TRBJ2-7	CTSSPRGDTYEQYF	TGCACCAGCAGTCCCAGGGGCGATACCTACGAGCAGTACTTC
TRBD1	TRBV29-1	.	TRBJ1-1	CSVCRDRGGNTEAFF	TGCAGCGTTTGCCGGGACAGGGGAGGGAACACTGAAGCTTTCTTT
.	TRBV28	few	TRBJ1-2	CASSLSGRVYGYTF	TGTGCCAGCAGTTTATCGGGGCGGGTCTATGGCTACACCTTC
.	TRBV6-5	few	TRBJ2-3	CASSYSQGSRADTQYF	TGTGCCAGCAGTTACTCTCAGGGCTCTCGTGCGGATACGCAGTATTTT
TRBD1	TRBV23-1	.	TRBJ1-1	CASSQWKDRDRGLNTEAFF	TGCGCCAGCAGTCAATGGAAAGACAGGGACCGGGGATTGAACACTGAAGCTTTCTTT
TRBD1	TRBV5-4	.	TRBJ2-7	CASSQGGQGTYEQYF	TGTGCCAGCAGCCAAGGAGGACAGGGGACCTACGAGCAGTACTTC
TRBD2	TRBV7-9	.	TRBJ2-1	CASRPNRLAGGNNEQFF	TGTGCCAGCAGGCCAAACCGTCTAGCGGGGGGAAACAATGAGCAGTTCTTC
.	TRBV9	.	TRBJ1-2	CASSPGTANYGYTF	TGTGCCAGCAGCCCCGGCACCGCTAACTATGGCTACACCTTC
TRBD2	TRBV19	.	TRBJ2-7	CASSAISGSLYEQYF	TGTGCCAGTAGTGCCATTAGCGGGAGTTTATACGAGCAGTACTTC
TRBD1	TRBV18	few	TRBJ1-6	CASSPGTGDNSPLHF	TGTGCCAGCTCACCGGGGACAGGGGATAATTCACCCCTCCACTTT
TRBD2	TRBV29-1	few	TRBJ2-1	CSVEGLAGGPQFF	TGCAGCGTTGAAGGGCTAGCGGGAGGGCCACAGTTCTTC
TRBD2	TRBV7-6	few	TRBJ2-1	CASRGLAGRSYNEQFF	TGTGCCAGCAGGGGACTAGCGGGGCGCTCCTACAATGAGCAGTTCTTC
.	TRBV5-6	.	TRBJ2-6	CASSFVRLSSGANVLTF	TGTGCCAGCAGCTTCGTCAGATTAAGCTCTGGGGCCAACGTCCTGACTTTC
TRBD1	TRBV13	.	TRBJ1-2	CASSIPPQTGFYGYTF	TGTGCCAGCAGCATTCCGCCCCAGACAGGGTTCTATGGCTACACCTTC
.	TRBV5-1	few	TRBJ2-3	CASSLEKGTQYF	TGCGCCAGCAGCTTGGAGAAGGGCACGCAGTATTTT
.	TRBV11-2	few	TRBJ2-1	CASSLVLGTVYNEQFF	TGTGCCAGCAGCTTAGTGTTAGGGACCGTATACAATGAGCAGTTCTTC
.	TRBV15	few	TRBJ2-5	CATSRAPGGAQETQYF	TGTGCCACCAGCAGAGCCCCCGGTGGAGCTCAAGAGACCCAGTACTTC
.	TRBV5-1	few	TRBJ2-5	CASSLTPREETQYF	TGCGCCAGCAGCTTGACCCCCAGAGAAGAGACCCAGTACTTC
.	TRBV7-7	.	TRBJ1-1	CASSRSENTEAFF	TGTGCTAGCAGCCGCAGTGAGAACACTGAAGCTTTCTTT
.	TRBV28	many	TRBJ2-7	CASSDYEQYF	TGTGCCAGCAGTGACTACGAGCAGTACTTC
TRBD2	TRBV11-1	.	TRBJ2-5	CASSWRFSGDLYF	TGTGCCAGCAGCTGGCGGTTCAGCGGGGACTTGTACTTC
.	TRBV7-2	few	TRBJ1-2	CASSPQGGYGYTF	TGTGCCAGCAGCCCACAGGGAGGCTATGGCTACACCTTC
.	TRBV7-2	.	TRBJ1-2	CASSPSPEEGDDGYTF	TGTGCCAGCAGCCCCTCACCCGAGGAGGGAGATGATGGCTACACCTTC
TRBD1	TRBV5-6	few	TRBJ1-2	CASRNPGQRSDGYTF	TGTGCCAGCAGAAATCCGGGACAGCGGTCGGATGGCTACACCTTC
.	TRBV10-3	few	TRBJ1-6	CAIRGGQGAGSPLHF	TGTGCCATCAGGGGGGGCCAAGGGGCAGGTTCACCCCTCCACTTT